Sequencing of this T cell receptor beta chain was carried out in a study of shared clonotypes between healthy human individuals. On the study more broadly: Per donor, three plates held CD4 naive cells, three held CD4 memory, two held CD8 naive and one held CD8 memory. Study-wide points: Rarefaction analysis demonstrated incomplete sorted-subset sequencing notwithstanding large depth.

In regard to this clone: Its cognate antigen is unknown.

The ends were cut back, 5 bases at V and 1 base at J, with 12 bases in the middle. The germline V gene has CDR1 MDHEN and CDR2 SYDVKM. This CDR3 contains 15 residues. Clones were read by immunoSEQ multiplex PCR, and TCRdb kept only the in-frame ones, dropping some. The profile covers about 1.5 million clones, with 95% to 99% appearing a single time and roughly 0.45% taken by the ten largest. Sequencing input: naive CD4+ T cells sorted from blood. The subset: CD45RA+ positively selected. This TCR was recovered from a man aged 30 to 45 in good health. J is TRBJ2-4 and V is TRBV28; the D gene is possibly TRBD1 (6 bases). The CDR3 DNA sequence: TGTGCCAGCAGTCCAAGGGGGACGGCCAAAAACATTCAGTACTTC. It specifies CASSPRGTAKNIQYF. The variable domain in full, with the rest retrieved from reference TRBV28 and TRBJ2-4, is DVKVTQSSRYLVKRTGEKVFLECVQDMDHENMFWYRQDPGLGLRLIYFSYDVKMKEKGDIPEGYSVSREKKERFSLILESASTNQTSMYLCASSPRGTAKNIQYFGAGTRLSVL.